What follows is one T cell receptor beta chain and its context. The sample is drawn from a study of T cell responses to AZD1222 COVID-19 vaccine. The repertoire was sequenced with immunoSEQ multiplex PCR; TCRdb's copy has only in-frame clones and lacks some. The sample carries 150,000 to 190,000 clones, 90% recorded once. Germline assignment: CDR1 SNHLY and CDR2 FYNNEI. This CDR3 spans 17 amino acids. With 10 bases clipped from V and 7 bases from J, the junction kept 14 bases outside the gene matches. The rearrangement links TRBV2 to TRBJ2-2, with TRBD2 identical over 14 bases. The receptor comes from an adult who received the AZD1222 COVID-19 vaccine. This specimen was peripheral blood, taken 28 days after the second AZD1222 dose. In nucleotides, the CDR3 is TGTGCCACCAAACCCGGACTAGCGGGGGGAATGGTCGGGGAGCTGTTTTTT. Translating gives CATKPGLAGGMVGELFF. The complete variable domain, with remaining parts taken from reference TRBV2 and TRBJ2-2, reads EPEVTQTPSHQVTQMGQEVILRCVPISNHLYFYWYRQILGQKVEFLVSFYNNEISEKSEIFDDQFSVERPDGSNFTLKIRSTKLEDSAMYFCATKPGLAGGMVGELFFGEGSRLTVL.